This T cell receptor beta chain stems from a study of spatial heterogeneity in lung cancer. Study information: More beta-chain than alpha-chain sequences were consistently detected. As counted in raw reads, each unique TCR and UMI combination appeared more than ten times on average. Study-level findings and limits: Within tumors, counts of expanded alpha and beta TCRs tracked tumor mutation counts.

Time point reported: sample taken at primary tumor resection. Trimming removed 4 bases from V and 1 base from J, with 4 bases in between. The V gene's germline CDR1 is SNHLY and CDR2 FYNNEI. This CDR3 has 12 amino acids. Sample share makes this clonotype medium-sized. The antigen is not known. Every TCR cDNA molecule carried a tag that served as a unique molecular identifier. TCRdb redid the calling of the 5' RACE reads with MiXCR, one entry per CDR3 protein. The sample lists over a thousand distinct CDR3 sequences; about 10% were seen once. The source of this sequence is a female donor with early-stage non-small cell lung cancer. The rearrangement links TRBV2 to TRBJ2-5; D remains unclear. The sequences come from lung tumor tissue, collected at surgery. The CDR3 DNA reads TGTGCCAGCAGTGTACTCCAAGAGACCCAGTACTTC. Protein: CASSVLQETQYF.